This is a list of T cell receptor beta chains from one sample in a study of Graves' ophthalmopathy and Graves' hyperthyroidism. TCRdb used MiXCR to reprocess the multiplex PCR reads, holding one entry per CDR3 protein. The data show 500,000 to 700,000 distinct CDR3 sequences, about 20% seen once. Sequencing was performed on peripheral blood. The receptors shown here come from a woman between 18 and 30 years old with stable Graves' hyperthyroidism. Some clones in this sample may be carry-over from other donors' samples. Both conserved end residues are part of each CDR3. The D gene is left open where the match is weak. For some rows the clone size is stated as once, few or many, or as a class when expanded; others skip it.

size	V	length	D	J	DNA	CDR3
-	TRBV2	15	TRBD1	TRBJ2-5	TGTGCCAGCAGGGATCCCGGGACAGGAGGGGAGACCCAGTACTTC	CASRDPGTGGETQYF
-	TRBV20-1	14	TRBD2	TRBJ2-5	TGCAGTGCTATAGCGGGGGCGTTTGAAGAGACCCAGTACTTC	CSAIAGAFEETQYF
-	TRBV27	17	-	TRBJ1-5	TGTGCCAGCAGTAAGGCGGAAGGGACGGTTAGCAATCAGCCCCAGCATTTT	CASSKAEGTVSNQPQHF
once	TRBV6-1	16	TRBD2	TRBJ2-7	TGTGCCAGCAGGCGACTAGCGGGGGCCCTCACCTACGAGCAGTACTTC	CASRRLAGALTYEQYF
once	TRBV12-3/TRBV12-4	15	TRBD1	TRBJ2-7	TGTGCCAGCAGTCCCTGGGACAGTTCCCACTACGAGCAGTACTTC	CASSPWDSSHYEQYF
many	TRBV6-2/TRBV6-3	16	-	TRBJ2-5	TGTGCCAGCAGTTACCAAGCGTCACTAGTCCAAGAGACCCAGTACTTC	CASSYQASLVQETQYF
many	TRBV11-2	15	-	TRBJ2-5	TGTGCCAGCAGCTTAGAGTACGCTCCCGAAGAGACCCAGTACTTC	CASSLEYAPEETQYF
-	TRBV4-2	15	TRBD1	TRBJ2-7	TGTGCCAGCAGCCAAGGGGACAGCCCAACCTACGAGCAGTACTTC	CASSQGDSPTYEQYF
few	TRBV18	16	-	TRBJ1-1	TGTGCCAGCTCACATAAACGTCACACTGGGGGAACTGAAGCTTTCTTT	CASSHKRHTGGTEAFF
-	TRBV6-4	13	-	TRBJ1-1	TGTGCCAGCAGGGACGGGGAAGCTACTGAAGCTTTCTTT	CASRDGEATEAFF
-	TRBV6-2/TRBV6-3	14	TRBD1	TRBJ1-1	TGTGCCAGCAGTAAACGGACAGGTAGGACTGAAGCTTTCTTT	CASSKRTGRTEAFF
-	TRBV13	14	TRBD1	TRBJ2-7	TGTGCCAGCAGCCCAGAGGGACAGTCCTACGAGCAGTACTTC	CASSPEGQSYEQYF
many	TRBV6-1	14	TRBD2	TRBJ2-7	TGTGCCAGCTTGAGAGCGGGAGGGTCCTACGAGCAGTACTTC	CASLRAGGSYEQYF
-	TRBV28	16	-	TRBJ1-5	TGTGCCAGCAGTTTCCTCGACAGATATAGCAATCAGCCCCAGCATTTT	CASSFLDRYSNQPQHF
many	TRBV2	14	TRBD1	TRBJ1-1	TGTGCCAGCAGGAGGGGACAGCCGAACACTGAAGCTTTCTTT	CASRRGQPNTEAFF
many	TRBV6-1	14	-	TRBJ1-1	TGTGCCAGCGCGTCCGGGCTCCGGAACACTGAAGCTTTCTTT	CASASGLRNTEAFF
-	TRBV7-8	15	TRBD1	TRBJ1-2	TGTGCCAGCAGCTTTACAAACAGGGGGAACTCTGGCTACACCTTC	CASSFTNRGNSGYTF
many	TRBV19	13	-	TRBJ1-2	TGTGCCAGTAGTATAGGAGGGGCTCATGTCTACACCTTC	CASSIGGAHVYTF
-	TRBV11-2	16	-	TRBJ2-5	TGTGCCAGCAGCTTAGGAGGGGGTGCCGGGGAAGAGACCCAGTACTTC	CASSLGGGAGEETQYF